Described below is a single TCR beta chain sequence and its context. The antigen is not known. Genomic DNA of each subset was evenly split across several immunoSEQ plates. In the sorted-subset replicate PCRs, 150 to 200 ng DNA, 29,000 or so T cell genomes, was used. Under the authors' procedure: Without quality scores, immunoSEQ junctional reads could not be filtered like full-length reads. Data came from immunoSEQ multiplex PCR; TCRdb stores just in-frame clones and leaves some out. The DNA was the basis for D and trimming; V, J and clone size are from that table. The sample lists over a million clones; around 95% were seen once. This entry belongs to a study of shared clonotypes between healthy human individuals. Study outcomes and limitations: Clonotype sharing across donors was expected to vary with sequencing depth.

Germline V gene lookup returns CDR1 GTSNPN and CDR2 SVGIG (reference sequence). This CDR3 contains 14 residues. V lost 0 bases and J 0 bases, leaving 6 bases between the germline ends. The sequence was obtained from a man aged 25-45 years in good health. The V gene is TRBV30, the J gene TRBJ1-3; D gene unclear. Source material: naive CD4+ T cells sorted from blood. The subset is: CD45RA+ positively selected. CDR3: CAWSVVTSGNTIYF. The CDR3, as DNA: TGTGCCTGGAGTGTGGTCACCTCTGGAAACACCATATATTTT.